The source of this T cell receptor beta chain is a study of blood T cell repertoires in COVID-19. The wider study: Sample material is recorded as cDNA or gDNA derived from T cells, B-cell-depleted T cells, or PBMCs.

The germline gives CDR1 SGHNT, CDR2 YYREEE (reference sequence). Trimming left V 2 bases short and J 5 bases short, with 11 bases between. This CDR3 contains 15 residues. Original analysis: Reference gene primer amplification in the assay estimated nucleated cell counts. Libraries were prepared by immunoSEQ multiplex PCR; TCRdb keeps only in-frame clonotypes and omits some of them. That table is the source of V, J and clone size, and D and trimming were worked out from the DNA. The table shows 180,000 or so clones, with about 85% occurring only once. This clonotype originated in a woman between 70 and 85 years old with COVID-19, enrolled during active disease. The sample consisted of peripheral blood. The rearrangement uses TRBV5-4 and TRBJ1-6; D is unresolved. CDR3 bases: TGTGCCAGCAGCTTAACGGCGGGCAATAATTCACCCCTCCACTTT. It encodes CASSLTAGNNSPLHF. Filled out from reference TRBV5-4 and TRBJ1-6, the complete variable domain reads ETGVTQSPTHLIKTRGQQVTLRCSSQSGHNTVSWYQQALGQGPQFIFQYYREEENGRGNFPPRFSGLQFPNYSSELNVNALELDDSALYLCASSLTAGNNSPLHFGNGTRLTVT.